The subject of this entry is one T cell receptor beta chain. The V gene's germline CDR1 is MNHEY and CDR2 SVGAGI. The CDR3 sequence is 15 residues long. V was trimmed by 6 bases and J by 1 base, leaving 15 bases between them. This sample is part of a study of control samples from healthy donors and cancer patients. Using immunoSEQ multiplex PCR, the repertoire was profiled, and TCRdb retains in-frame clones only, with some absent. Of about 130,000 clones detected, about 88% appear once; the ten largest clones hold about 3.4%. Specimen: blood. This rearrangement joins TRBV6-5 to TRBJ2-5; D could derive from TRBD1 or TRBD2 (5 bases each). The sequence derives from a middle-aged man in good health. In nucleotides, the CDR3 is TGTGCCAGCAGCTGGGGGTGGGGGACCCAAGAGACCCAGTACTTC. Its translation is CASSWGWGTQETQYF.